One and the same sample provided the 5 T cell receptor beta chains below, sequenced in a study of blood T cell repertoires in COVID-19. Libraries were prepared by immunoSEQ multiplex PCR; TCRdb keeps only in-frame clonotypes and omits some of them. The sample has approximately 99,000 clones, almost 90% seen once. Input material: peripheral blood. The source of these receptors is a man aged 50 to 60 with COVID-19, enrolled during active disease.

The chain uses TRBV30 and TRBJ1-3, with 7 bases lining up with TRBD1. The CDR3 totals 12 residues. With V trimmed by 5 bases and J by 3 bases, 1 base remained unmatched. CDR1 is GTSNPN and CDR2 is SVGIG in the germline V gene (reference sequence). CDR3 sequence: CAWDRVGNTIYF. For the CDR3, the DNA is TGTGCCTGGGACAGGGTTGGAAACACCATATATTTT.

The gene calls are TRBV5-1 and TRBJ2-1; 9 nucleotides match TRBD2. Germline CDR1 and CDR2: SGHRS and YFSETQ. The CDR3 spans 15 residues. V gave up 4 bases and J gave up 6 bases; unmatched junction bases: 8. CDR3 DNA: TGCGCCAGCAGCCCTGCTGCGGGGGGGTCCAATGAGCAGTTCTTC. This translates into CASSPAAGGSNEQFF.

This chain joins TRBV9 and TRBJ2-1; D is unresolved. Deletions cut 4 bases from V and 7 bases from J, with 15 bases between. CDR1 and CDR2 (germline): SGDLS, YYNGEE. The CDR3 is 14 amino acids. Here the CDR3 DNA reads TGTGCCAGCAGCTCGCGAGACTTCATAAATGAGCAGTTCTTC. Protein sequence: CASSSRDFINEQFF.

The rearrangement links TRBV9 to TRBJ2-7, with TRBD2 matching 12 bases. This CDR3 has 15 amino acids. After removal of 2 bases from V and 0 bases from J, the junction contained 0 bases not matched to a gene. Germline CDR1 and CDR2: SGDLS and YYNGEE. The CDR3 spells CASSVGLAGSYEQYF. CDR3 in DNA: TGTGCCAGCAGCGTGGGACTAGCGGGCTCCTACGAGCAGTACTTC.

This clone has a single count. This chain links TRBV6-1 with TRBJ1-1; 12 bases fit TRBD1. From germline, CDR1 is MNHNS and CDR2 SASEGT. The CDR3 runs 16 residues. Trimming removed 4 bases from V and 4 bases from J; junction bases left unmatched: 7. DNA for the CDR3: TGTGCCAGCAGTGCGAGAGGGGACAGGGGGCCCACTGAAGCTTTCTTT. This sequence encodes CASSARGDRGPTEAFF.